This TCR beta chain emerged from a study of PD-1 blockade in classical Hodgkin lymphoma. Whole-study results and caveats: The study found complete responders had baseline diversity similar to newly diagnosed patients. No one has yet defined what causes the repertoire differences, which may be disease activity or prior therapy. According to reports, newly diagnosed patients had lower baseline TCR diversity than healthy donors, and relapsed/refractory patients had lower baseline TCR diversity still.

The CDR3 runs 14 residues. V lost 3 bases to trimming and J lost 11 bases, with 17 bases between them. Looked up from germline, CDR1 is KGHSH and CDR2 is LQKENI. In every patient, relapse followed autologous stem cell transplantation, while exposure to brentuximab vedotin differed. Patients had relapsed/refractory classical Hodgkin lymphoma with complete response, partial response or progressive disease as best response. Here immunoSEQ multiplex PCR was the method, and the copy in TCRdb shows in-frame clones only, minus some. The sample holds 10,000 to 15,000 clones, 80% to 85% seen once. With regard to this clone: Its antigen remains unknown.

The sequences come from peripheral blood mononuclear cells (PBMCs), collected at baseline. The sequence was obtained from a human donor with classical Hodgkin lymphoma. The chain recombines TRBV18 with TRBJ2-1; the D call may be TRBD1 or TRBD2 (5 bases each). This CDR3 reads CASSPQTYPGQQFF. Here the CDR3 DNA reads TGTGCCAGCTCACCGCAGACCTATCCGGGACAGCAGTTCTTC.